This entry describes one T cell receptor beta chain. One junction end does not reproduce the germline sequence, and a read error may be involved. The data are from a study of control samples from healthy donors and cancer patients. TCRdb's table, derived via immunoSEQ multiplex PCR, lists solely in-frame clones and lacks some. Of over 150,000 clones listed, roughly 92% were seen once; the top ten hold over 1.3%. The CDR3 is 13 residues long. Per germline, CDR1 KGHSH and CDR2 LQKENI. The chain joins TRBV18 to TRBJ1-3; no reliable D call. Material for sequencing was blood. The source is a woman younger than 35 in good health. The CDR3 DNA reads as TGTGCCAGCTCACCATCGAGGGAAACCCTTATGCATTTT. Protein: CASSPSRETLMHF.